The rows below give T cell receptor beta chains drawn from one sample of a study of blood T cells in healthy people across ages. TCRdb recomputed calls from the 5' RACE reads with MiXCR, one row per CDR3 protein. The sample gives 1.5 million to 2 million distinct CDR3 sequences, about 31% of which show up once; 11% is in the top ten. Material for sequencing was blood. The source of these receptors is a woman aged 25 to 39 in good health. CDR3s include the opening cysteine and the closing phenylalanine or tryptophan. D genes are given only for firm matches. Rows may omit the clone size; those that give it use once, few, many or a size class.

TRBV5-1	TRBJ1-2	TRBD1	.	CASNAGQDVHGYTF	TGCGCCAGCAACGCGGGACAGGATGTCCATGGCTACACCTTC
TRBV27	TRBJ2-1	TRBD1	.	CASSSHGQGRTYNEQFF	TGTGCCAGCAGTTCCCACGGACAGGGTCGTACCTACAATGAGCAGTTCTTC
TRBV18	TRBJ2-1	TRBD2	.	CASSPPSGRTNEQFF	TGTGCCAGCTCACCACCGAGCGGGAGGACAAATGAGCAGTTCTTC
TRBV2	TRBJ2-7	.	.	CASSEENSPTYEQYF	TGTGCCAGCAGTGAGGAAAACTCTCCTACCTACGAGCAGTACTTC
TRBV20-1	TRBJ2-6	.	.	CSAHNSGANVLTF	TGCAGTGCTCACAACTCTGGGGCCAACGTCCTGACTTTC
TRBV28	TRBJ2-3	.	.	CASSFRDRGSTDTQYF	TGTGCCAGCAGTTTCCGAGACAGAGGGAGCACAGATACGCAGTATTTT
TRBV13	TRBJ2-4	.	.	CASSLDGRPDIQYF	TGTGCCAGCAGCTTAGACGGGAGACCGGACATTCAGTACTTC
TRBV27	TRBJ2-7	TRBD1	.	CASSLGQGFGYEQYF	TGTGCCAGCAGTCTGGGACAGGGGTTTGGCTACGAGCAGTACTTC
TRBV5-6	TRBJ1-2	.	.	CASSFGHSYNYGYTF	TGTGCCAGCAGCTTTGGTCACAGTTATAACTATGGCTACACCTTC
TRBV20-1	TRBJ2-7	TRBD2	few	CSVKTTGTSSYEQYF	TGCAGTGTTAAGACGACCGGGACTAGCTCCTACGAGCAGTACTTC
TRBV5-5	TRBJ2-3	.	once	CASSLFARVTDTQYF	TGTGCCAGCAGCTTGTTTGCGCGGGTCACAGATACGCAGTATTTT
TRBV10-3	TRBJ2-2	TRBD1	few	CAISSPGQGSTGELFF	TGTGCCATCAGTAGTCCGGGACAGGGTTCCACCGGGGAGCTGTTTTTT
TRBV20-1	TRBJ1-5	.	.	CSARDRNTYSNQPQHF	TGCAGTGCTAGAGATCGAAACACATATAGCAATCAGCCCCAGCATTTT
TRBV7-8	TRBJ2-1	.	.	CASSHKGGGYNEQFF	TGTGCCAGCAGCCACAAAGGGGGGGGCTACAATGAGCAGTTCTTC
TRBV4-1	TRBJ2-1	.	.	CASSHPGVGASNEQFF	TGCGCCAGCAGCCATCCTGGGGTTGGGGCTAGCAATGAGCAGTTCTTC
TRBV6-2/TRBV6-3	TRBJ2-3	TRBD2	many	CASSWGLAGADTQYF	TGTGCCAGCAGTTGGGGACTAGCGGGGGCAGATACGCAGTATTTT
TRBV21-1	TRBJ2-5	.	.	CASPIHASVRETQYF	TGTGCCAGCCCAATCCACGCTAGCGTCCGGGAGACCCAGTACTTC
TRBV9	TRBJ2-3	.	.	CASTLGRDKDTQYF	TGTGCCAGCACCTTGGGCAGGGACAAAGATACGCAGTATTTT
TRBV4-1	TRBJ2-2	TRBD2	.	CASSHGLAGDPTGELFF	TGCGCCAGCAGCCATGGACTAGCGGGGGACCCCACCGGGGAGCTGTTTTTT
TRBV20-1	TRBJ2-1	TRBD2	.	CSARDPGLAGSSNEQFF	TGCAGTGCTAGAGATCCTGGACTAGCGGGTTCGTCGAATGAGCAGTTCTTC
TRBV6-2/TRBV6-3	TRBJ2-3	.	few	CASSVAMIAVADTQYF	TGTGCCAGCAGCGTGGCAATGATAGCGGTAGCAGATACGCAGTATTTT
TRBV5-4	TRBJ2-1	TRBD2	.	CASSFGRGGGNEQFF	TGTGCCAGCAGCTTTGGTCGGGGGGGGGGCAATGAGCAGTTCTTC
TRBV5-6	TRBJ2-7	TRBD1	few	CASSGTTGASYEQYF	TGTGCCAGCAGCGGGACGACAGGGGCCTCCTACGAGCAGTACTTC
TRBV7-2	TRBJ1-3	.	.	CASSLAGGGGNTIYF	TGTGCCAGCAGCTTAGCCGGAGGGGGTGGAAACACCATATATTTT